This is a list of T cell receptor beta chains from one sample in a study of glioma-infiltrating T cells. TCRdb analysed the multiplex PCR reads with MiXCR anew, one entry per CDR3 protein. The sample has 44,000 or so distinct CDR3 sequences, around 24% seen once. Material: glioma tissue, nonneoplastic brain tissue, or PBMCs (not recorded which). These receptors were collected from a human donor with low-grade glioma or glioblastoma, undergoing nonglioma brain surgery, or in good health (not recorded which). The CDR3 runs from the conserved cysteine through the conserved F or W. A D gene is named only where the DNA matches it firmly. A row's size may be missing; if present it is once, few, many or a size class.

>TRBV15|TRBJ2-7|many|-
CATSRDRGGDTSYEQYF
TGTGCCACCAGCAGAGATCGCGGAGGTGATACATCCTACGAGCAGTACTTC
>TRBV4-1|TRBJ1-3|many|TRBD1
CASSQSPMGQRQGTIYF
TGCGCCAGCAGCCAATCTCCTATGGGACAGCGGCAAGGCACCATATATTTT
>TRBV2|TRBJ2-3|many|-
CASSELAADTQYF
TGTGCCAGCAGTGAACTAGCTGCAGATACGCAGTATTTT
>TRBV18|TRBJ1-4|many|-
CASSPGQRSTNEKLFF
TGTGCCAGCTCACCTGGACAGAGGAGTACTAATGAAAAACTGTTTTTT
>TRBV29-1|TRBJ1-1|few|-
CSVGIVNTEAFF
TGCAGCGTGGGCATCGTGAACACTGAAGCTTTCTTT
>TRBV30|TRBJ1-4|few|-
CAWSSLNEKLFF
TGTGCCTGGAGTTCCCTGAATGAAAAACTGTTTTTT
>TRBV7-2|TRBJ2-5|many|-
CASSLEGDLIWETQYF
TGTGCCAGCAGCTTAGAAGGGGATTTAATTTGGGAGACCCAGTACTTC
>TRBV7-6|TRBJ2-3|many|TRBD1
CASSSIGQGSADTQYF
TGTGCCAGCAGCTCAATCGGACAGGGGTCCGCAGATACGCAGTATTTT
>TRBV11-1|TRBJ1-1|many|-
CASSFKGSTEAFF
TGTGCCAGCAGCTTCAAGGGATCCACTGAAGCTTTCTTT
>TRBV4-1|TRBJ2-1|many|-
CASSGRGPSNEQFF
TGCGCCAGCAGTGGGCGGGGACCAAGTAATGAGCAGTTCTTC
>TRBV28|TRBJ2-1|many|TRBD2
CASSLLTTSGGTGDEQFF
TGTGCCAGCAGTTTATTGACGACTAGCGGGGGGACGGGCGATGAGCAGTTCTTC
>TRBV27|TRBJ2-1|medium-sized|TRBD1
CASSFGQGNEQFF
TGTGCCAGCAGTTTTGGACAGGGAAATGAGCAGTTCTTC
>TRBV20-1|TRBJ2-7|many|-
CSATDRSSYEQYF
TGCAGTGCTACGGACAGATCCTCCTACGAGCAGTACTTC
>TRBV6-1|TRBJ2-3|medium-sized|-
CASRSGLTDTQYF
TGTGCCAGCAGATCGGGGCTAACGGATACGCAGTATTTT
>TRBV4-2|TRBJ2-5|few|-
CASSQEPGQWGETQYF
TGTGCCAGCAGCCAAGAACCGGGACAATGGGGGGAGACCCAGTACTTC
>TRBV27|TRBJ1-6|many|-
CASSPTVSAYNSPLHF
TGTGCCAGCAGTCCGACGGTTTCCGCTTATAATTCACCCCTCCACTTT
>TRBV7-8|TRBJ1-2|many|TRBD1
CASSPGGDYGYTF
TGTGCCAGCAGCCCAGGGGGCGACTATGGCTACACCTTC
>TRBV7-9|TRBJ2-7|-|-
CASSPRGAEYEQHF
TGTGCCAGCAGCCCCAGGGGGGCTGAATACGAGCAGCACTTC
>TRBV20-1|TRBJ1-2|many|-
CSARDRDRGYGYTF
TGCAGTGCTAGAGATAGGGATAGGGGCTATGGCTACACCTTC
>TRBV14|TRBJ2-7|many|TRBD2
CASSQGLAVIYEQYF
TGTGCCAGCAGCCAAGGACTAGCGGTGATTTACGAGCAGTACTTC
>TRBV27|TRBJ2-1|many|TRBD2
CASSSSGRSSYNEQFF
TGTGCCAGCAGTTCTAGCGGGAGGAGCTCCTACAATGAGCAGTTCTTC
>TRBV6-1|TRBJ1-5|-|-
CASSAWDGPNQPKHF
TGTGCCAGCAGTGCCTGGGACGGGCCCAATCAGCCCAAGCATTTT